The 19 T cell receptor beta chains listed next were all sequenced from one sample in a study of control samples from healthy donors and cancer patients (dated by TCRdb to 2019 to 2021). Receptor amplification or capture employed the immunoSEQ multiplex PCR assay. Entries here come from immuneACCESS through TCRdb and include only in-frame sequences with V and J called. Some clones fail to appear in such tables; in the studies checked, an unresolved V gene covers under half of the shortfall, and the cause of the remainder is unknown. This sample is represented by some 100,000 clones; approximately 86% of them were singletons. The ten largest clonotypes hold over 1% of the sample. Sequenced: blood. The receptors derive from a woman aged 50 to 65 in good health.

The chain has TRBV4-3 and TRBJ2-3; D uncertain. This CDR3 is 19 amino acids long. CDR1 and CDR2 (germline): LGHNA, YSLEER. V was trimmed by 0 bases and J by 0 bases, leaving 19 bases between them. CDR3: CASSQDWADGVSSTDTQYF. The CDR3 region has the DNA TGCGCCAGCAGCCAAGATTGGGCGGACGGTGTATCTAGCACAGATACGCAGTATTTT.

The V call is TRBV2, the J call TRBJ2-5; TRBD2 aligns across 8 bases. Unmatched junction bases numbered 1, after V lost 4 bases and J lost 3 bases. Germline V gives CDR1 SNHLY, CDR2 FYNNEI. The CDR3 length is 13 residues. CDR3 sequence (DNA): TGTGCCAGCAGTGCAGCGGGAGAAGAGACCCAGTACTTC. This gives the protein CASSAAGEETQYF.

The chain is built from TRBV19 and TRBJ2-2; D gene ambiguous. Trimming shortened V by 3 bases and J by 4 bases, and 9 bases separated the two germline ends. The germline V gene encodes CDR1 LNHDA and CDR2 SQIVND (reference sequence). The length of the CDR3 is 14 residues. The CDR3 region is CASSMTGSTGELFF. The CDR3 bases are TGTGCCAGTAGTATGACGGGTAGCACCGGGGAGCTGTTTTTT. The complete variable domain, with remaining parts taken from reference TRBV19 and TRBJ2-2, reads DGGITQSPKYLFRKEGQNVTLSCEQNLNHDAMYWYRQDPGQGLRLIYYSQIVNDFQKGDIAEGYSVSREKKESFPLTVTSAQKNPTAFYLCASSMTGSTGELFFGEGSRLTVL.

The J gene is TRBJ1-1, the V gene TRBV5-8, with D unresolved. V lost 4 bases, J lost 1 base, and 20 bases lay in between. CDR1 and CDR2 (germline): SGHTS, YDEGEE. The CDR3 has 17 amino acids. CDR3 residues: CASSPEGKWWENTEAFF. DNA for the CDR3: TGTGCCAGCAGCCCCGAAGGGAAATGGTGGGAGAACACTGAAGCTTTCTTT.

This rearrangement joins TRBV25-1 to TRBJ1-5; D is unresolved. Germline CDR1 reads MGHDK; CDR2 reads SYGVNS. V lost 3 bases to trimming and J lost 5 bases, with 11 bases between them. The CDR3 runs 14 residues. The CDR3 DNA is TGTGCCAGCAGTGAGGCCCTTGGGGATCAGCCCCAGCATTTT. Its translation: CASSEALGDQPQHF.

V is TRBV15 and J is TRBJ2-5; D might be TRBD1 or TRBD2, each matching 5 bases. Germline V gene lookup returns CDR1 LNHNV and CDR2 YYDKDF (reference sequence). Trimming took 0 bases from V and 5 from J, leaving 13 bases between them. CDR3 size: 15 residues. CDR3 in DNA: TGTGCCACCAGCAGAGATACCGGGGACGGGGAGACCCAGTACTTC. Its translation: CATSRDTGDGETQYF.

The V gene is TRBV10-3, the J gene TRBJ1-1; TRBD1 is a possible D gene (6 bases). The CDR3 is 14 amino acids. V was trimmed by 3 bases and J by 5 bases, leaving 13 bases between them. CDR1 and CDR2 (germline): ENHRY, SYGVKD. The CDR3 nucleotides are TGTGCCATCAGTGAAAGACAGGAGAGTACTGAAGCTTTCTTT. Its protein product is CAISERQESTEAFF.

V is TRBV9 and J is TRBJ1-3; D not certain. The CDR3 extends over 14 amino acids. Trimming pared 4 bases from V and 4 bases from J, leaving 12 bases between. From germline, CDR1 is SGDLS and CDR2 YYNGEE. Here the CDR3 reads CASSTDQSGNTIYF. The CDR3 DNA is TGTGCCAGCAGCACGGACCAATCCGGAAACACCATATATTTT.

This clone was seen just once. The rearrangement uses TRBV2 and TRBJ2-7; D possibly corresponds to TRBD1 (6 bases). V lost 4 bases to trimming and J lost 0 bases, with 16 bases between them. The CDR3 runs 16 residues. The germline CDR1 and CDR2 sequences are SNHLY and FYNNEI. CDR3 in amino acids: CASSVSSPGASYEQYF. The DNA for the CDR3 is TGTGCCAGCAGTGTTTCCTCTCCAGGGGCCTCCTACGAGCAGTACTTC. Based on the CDR3 plus reference TRBV2 and TRBJ2-7, the full variable domain is EPEVTQTPSHQVTQMGQEVILRCVPISNHLYFYWYRQILGQKVEFLVSFYNNEISEKSEIFDDQFSVERPDGSNFTLKIRSTKLEDSAMYFCASSVSSPGASYEQYFGPGTRLTVT.

V gene TRBV4-2 combines with J gene TRBJ1-6, with TRBD1 as a possible D gene (6 bases). This CDR3 contains 19 residues. The germline V gene has CDR1 LGHNA and CDR2 YNFKEQ. V was clipped by 0 bases and J by 0 bases, with 15 bases between them. The CDR3 loop is CASSQDGRGASSYNSPLHF. In nucleotides, the CDR3 is TGTGCCAGCAGCCAAGATGGGCGGGGGGCAAGCTCCTATAATTCACCCCTCCACTTT.

The chain joins TRBV7-8 to TRBJ2-2, with a weak D call TRBD1 (5 bases). CDR3 length: 17 residues. CDR1 and CDR2 (germline): SGHVS, FQNEAQ. Trimming shortened V by 8 bases and J by 5 bases, and 24 bases separated the two germline ends. The CDR3 DNA sequence: TGTGCCAGCGAGCCCTACGGACAATCCGTAACAACCGGGGAGCTGTTTTTT. Its translation: CASEPYGQSVTTGELFF.

This chain uses TRBV7-6 with TRBJ2-5; 7 nucleotides line up with TRBD2. Trimming cost V 1 base and J 3 bases; bases outside gene matches: 2. The CDR3 totals 14 residues. Germline CDR1 reads SGHVS; CDR2 reads FNYEAQ. For the CDR3, the DNA is TGTGCCAGCAGCTTAGTTGCGGGGGAAGAGACCCAGTACTTC. Encoded protein: CASSLVAGEETQYF.

The chain employs TRBV27 and TRBJ1-1, with 11 bases fitting TRBD1. The CDR3 length is 15 residues. J gave up 3 bases and V 2 bases, and 2 bases lay outside the gene matches. The germline CDR1 and CDR2 sequences are MNHEY and SMNVEV (reference sequence). The CDR3 coding sequence is TGTGCCAGCAGTTTAAGGACAGGGGGCTACACTGAAGCTTTCTTT. Translation gives CASSLRTGGYTEAFF.

The chain is built from TRBV4-2 and TRBJ2-1, with 9 bases lining up with TRBD2. Per germline, CDR1 LGHNA and CDR2 YNFKEQ. Losses at the gene ends were 1 base for V and 10 bases for J; bases not matched to a gene: 11. The CDR3 has 16 amino acids. The chain's CDR3 is CASSQVGGLAFREQFF. For the CDR3, the DNA is TGTGCCAGCAGCCAAGTGGGGGGACTAGCCTTCCGGGAGCAGTTCTTC.

CDR3 DNA sequence: TGTGCCAGCAATTGGGTTTTGAACGGGGAGCTGTTTTTT. It codes for CASNWVLNGELFF. The chain couples TRBV6-5 to TRBJ2-2; D unclear. The germline V gene encodes CDR1 MNHEY and CDR2 SVGAGI. Deletions cut 7 bases from V and 7 bases from J, with 13 bases between. The CDR3 contains 13 residues.

The genes are TRBV6-4 and TRBJ1-2; D gene unclear. Germline CDR1 reads MRHNA; CDR2 reads SNTAGT. This CDR3 comprises 15 residues. Trimming pared 4 bases from V and 1 base from J, leaving 13 bases between. The CDR3 reads CASSGTGISNYGYTF. The CDR3, as DNA: TGTGCCAGCAGTGGAACCGGGATAAGTAACTATGGCTACACCTTC.

The V call is TRBV5-6, the J call TRBJ2-1; TRBD2 aligns across 8 bases. Germline V lookup: CDR1 SGHDT, CDR2 YYEEEE. The CDR3 runs 17 residues. V dropped 2 bases and J dropped 5; count of bases not matched to a gene: 12. DNA of the CDR3: TGTGCCAGCAGCTTTCTCTCTGATACTAGCGGAAACAATGAGCAGTTCTTC. Translated: CASSFLSDTSGNNEQFF.

The chain joins TRBV9 to TRBJ2-1; 9 bases agree with TRBD2. The CDR3 loop spans 16 amino acids. Germline CDR1 SGDLS, CDR2 YYNGEE. With V trimmed by 4 bases and J by 7 bases, 12 bases remained unmatched. The CDR3 nucleotides are TGTGCCAGCAGCCCCCAAGGCGGGGGGGTAATGAATGAGCAGTTCTTC. This codes for CASSPQGGGVMNEQFF.

This clone was observed a few times. The CDR3 spells CASSQDEGQGDEQYF. The DNA for the CDR3 is TGTGCCAGCAGCCAAGATGAGGGCCAGGGGGACGAGCAGTACTTC. The V and J genes are TRBV4-2 and TRBJ2-7; 7 bases fit TRBD1. V dropped 0 bases and J dropped 5; count of bases not matched to a gene: 7. CDR1 LGHNA and CDR2 YNFKEQ come from the germline V gene. CDR3 length: 15 residues.